This T cell receptor beta chain was recorded in a study of T cell changes during pregnancy in multiple sclerosis. This clone appeared a single time. Profiled with immunoSEQ multiplex PCR; TCRdb holds only in-frame clones, not every one. Here the sample spans 85,000 to 90,000 clones, about 93% being singletons. The CDR3 has 17 amino acids. Germline V gives CDR1 SSHAT, CDR2 FNYEAQ (reference sequence). J gave up 1 base and V 5 bases, and 10 bases lay outside the gene matches. Sample: peripheral blood, taken after pregnancy. The J gene is TRBJ2-7, the V gene TRBV7-7; 11 bases are shared with TRBD1. The clonotype was recovered from a female donor in good health, enrolled as a control in a pregnancy study. The CDR3 sequence is CASSGSGQGVFSYEQYF. CDR3 nucleotide sequence: TGTGCCAGCAGCGGATCGGGACAGGGGGTATTTTCCTACGAGCAGTACTTC.